In this sample, the clone carrying this T cell receptor (beta chain) turned up many times. Its target is unknown. Both RNA and DNA were isolated together from around 20-30 mg of bulk tissue that had not been sorted. The study enrolled treatment-naive patients with chronic HBV infection. The CDR3 has 15 residues. V was pared by 4 bases and J by 5 bases, with 8 bases of the junction left unmatched. Total RNA (roughly 530 ng) served as template for TCR beta cDNA synthesis primed by a constant-region primer. For TCR beta, libraries were produced by three nested multiplex PCR rounds using slightly modified ARM-PCR. Primers for the first two PCR rounds were TRBV1-TRBV30 forward primers and a C-beta reverse primer (about 9 cycles per round). Each CDR3 protein is one row after TCRdb ran MiXCR on the multiplex PCR reads. The table lists about 120,000 distinct CDR3 sequences, less than 75% of them singletons.

This record comes from a study of tumor-infiltrating lymphocytes in primary liver carcinoma. Study-level background: The study included patients who were men and women aged 30 to 69 years. Sample yields of productive TCRbeta reads, ranging from roughly 3.65 to 7.5 million, were similar across tissue types.

Regarding the study as a whole: Tumor top-250-clone fraction significantly exceeded that of blood (p = 0.039).

V and J are TRBV12-3 or TRBV12-4 and TRBJ1-5; 7 nucleotides align to TRBD1. The sequence was obtained from a woman in her sixties with primary liver carcinoma and hepatitis B virus infection. Material for sequencing was tumor-adjacent normal liver tissue. CDR3: CASSSTGSKDQPQHF. The CDR3 coding sequence is TGTGCCAGCAGTTCGACAGGGTCCAAAGATCAGCCCCAGCATTTT.